The clone carrying this T cell receptor beta chain was seen a few times. The antigen is undetermined. This record comes from a study of blood T cells in healthy people across ages. Study observations and caveats: Older age went with lower TCR beta diversity per million T cells, in a roughly linear way.

Combining a sample-barcoded 5' primer with a J-beta primer mix, a second PCR ran for 7 to 11 cycles. TCRdb passed the 5' RACE reads through MiXCR, listing each CDR3 protein once. This table holds hundreds of thousands of distinct CDR3 sequences, roughly half found once. Deletions cut 6 bases from V and 0 bases from J, with 11 bases between. The CDR3 is 14 amino acids. The genes are TRBV12-3 or TRBV12-4 and TRBJ1-1; D not resolved. Sequencing used blood. The TCR originated in a woman older than 75 in good health. The CDR3 loop reads CASSNPNMNTEAFF. In DNA, the CDR3 is TGTGCCAGCAGCAATCCCAATATGAACACTGAAGCTTTCTTT.